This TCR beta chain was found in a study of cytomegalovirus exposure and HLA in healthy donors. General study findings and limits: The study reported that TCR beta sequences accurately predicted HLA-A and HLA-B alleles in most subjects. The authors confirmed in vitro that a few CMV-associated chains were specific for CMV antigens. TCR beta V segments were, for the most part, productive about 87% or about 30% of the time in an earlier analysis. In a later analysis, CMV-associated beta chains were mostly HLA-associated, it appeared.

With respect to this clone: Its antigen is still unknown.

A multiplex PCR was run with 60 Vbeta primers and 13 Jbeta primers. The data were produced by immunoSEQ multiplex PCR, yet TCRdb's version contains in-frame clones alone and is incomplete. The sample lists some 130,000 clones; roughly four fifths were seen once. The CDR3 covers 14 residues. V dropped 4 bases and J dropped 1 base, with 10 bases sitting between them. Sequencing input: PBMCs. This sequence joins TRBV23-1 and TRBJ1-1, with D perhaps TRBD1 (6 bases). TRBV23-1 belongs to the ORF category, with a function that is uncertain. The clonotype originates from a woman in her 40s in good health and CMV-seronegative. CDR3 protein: CASSLPGANTEAFF. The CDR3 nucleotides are TGCGCCAGCAGTCTCCCAGGGGCGAACACTGAAGCTTTCTTT.